A selection of T cell receptor beta chains follows, all from one sample in a study of CD4 T cells in relation to SARS-CoV-2 and coronaviruses. Sequencing used immunoSEQ multiplex PCR; TCRdb keeps in-frame clones, though not all of them. The table lists about 23,000 clones, roughly 70% of them singletons. The antigens for these receptors are not known. What was sequenced was CD4+ T cells from PBMCs, cultured in vitro. Every receptor here comes from a human donor in good health. Both conserved end residues are part of each CDR3. D genes are given only for firm matches. Rows may omit the clone size; those that give it use once, few, many or a size class.

.,TRBJ2-1,TRBV15,TRBD2,TGTGCCACCAGCAGAGCTCTAGCGGGAGGCCCAGACCAGTTCTTC,CATSRALAGGPDQFF
.,TRBJ2-3,TRBV6-6,TRBD2,TGTGCCAGCAGTCCTGGGGGACTAGGAGGGACCACAGATACGCAGTATTTT,CASSPGGLGGTTDTQYF
.,TRBJ1-6,TRBV28,.,TGTGCCAGCAATCTAAACGACAGGCGTAATTCACCCCTCCACTTT,CASNLNDRRNSPLHF
once,TRBJ1-6,TRBV11-2,TRBD1,TGTGCCAGCAGCGCGGACAGGGGAAGGTCACCCCTCCACTTT,CASSADRGRSPLHF
.,TRBJ2-6,TRBV19,TRBD1,TGTGCCAGTAGCACCGAACGGGACAGAAAGGTCCCGTTTGGGGCCAACGTCCTGACTTTC,CASSTERDRKVPFGANVLTF
few,TRBJ2-7,TRBV11-2,.,TGTGCCAGCAGCTTTGGGAGAGGCGAGCAGTACTTC,CASSFGRGEQYF
.,TRBJ1-4,TRBV18,.,TGTGCCAGCTCACCCCCAGGGATGGGTTATGAAAAACTGTTTTTT,CASSPPGMGYEKLFF
.,TRBJ2-2,TRBV10-3,TRBD1,TGTGCCATCAGTGAGTCCTTGGGACAGGGGGGCACCGGGGAGCTGTTTTTT,CAISESLGQGGTGELFF
few,TRBJ1-6,TRBV12-3/TRBV12-4,.,TGTGCCAGCAGTTTGGCCGGGGAGGCCCTCCACTTT,CASSLAGEALHF
.,TRBJ2-5,TRBV11-3,.,TGTGCCAGCAGCTTACCAGGGGTTGAGACCCAGTACTTC,CASSLPGVETQYF
.,TRBJ2-1,TRBV29-1,TRBD1,TGCAGCGTTACCGGGACAGGGAGCTCCTACAATGAGCAGTTCTTC,CSVTGTGSSYNEQFF
.,TRBJ2-7,TRBV13,.,TGTGCCAGCAGCTTAGGAGGGATCTCCTACGAGCAGTACTTC,CASSLGGISYEQYF
.,TRBJ2-1,TRBV30,.,TGTGCCTCTACCCGAGGGGGAGGGCGAGGCTCCTACAATGAGCAGTTCTTC,CASTRGGGRGSYNEQFF
.,TRBJ2-5,TRBV6-5,TRBD2,TGTGCCAGCAGCGCCGGGACTAGGGGGCAAGAGACCCAGTACTTC,CASSAGTRGQETQYF
.,TRBJ1-1,TRBV7-2,TRBD1,TGTGCCAGCAGCCCGCAGGGGGTTACTGAAGCTTTCTTT,CASSPQGVTEAFF
.,TRBJ2-5,TRBV4-3,.,TGCGCCAGCAGCCAAGAAGGCCTGGAGACCCAGTACTTC,CASSQEGLETQYF
.,TRBJ2-2,TRBV9,.,TGTGCCAGCAGCGTAGCGGTGGGGGTAACCGGGGAGCTGTTTTTT,CASSVAVGVTGELFF
few,TRBJ2-3,TRBV6-2/TRBV6-3,TRBD2,TGTGCCAGCAGTCAAACTAGCGGGAGGAGAGATACGCAGTATTTT,CASSQTSGRRDTQYF